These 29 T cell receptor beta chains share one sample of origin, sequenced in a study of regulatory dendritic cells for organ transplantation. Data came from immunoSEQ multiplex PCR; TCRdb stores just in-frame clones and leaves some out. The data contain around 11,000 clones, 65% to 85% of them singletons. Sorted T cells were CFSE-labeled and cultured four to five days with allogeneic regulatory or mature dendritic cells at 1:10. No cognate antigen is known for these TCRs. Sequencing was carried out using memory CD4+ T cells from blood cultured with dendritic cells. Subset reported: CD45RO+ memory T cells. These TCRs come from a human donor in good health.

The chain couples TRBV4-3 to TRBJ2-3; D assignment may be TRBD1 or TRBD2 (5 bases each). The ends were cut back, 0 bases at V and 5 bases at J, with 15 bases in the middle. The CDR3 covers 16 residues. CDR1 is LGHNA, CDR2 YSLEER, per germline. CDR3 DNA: TGCGCCAGCAGCCAAGATGGGACCCGAAGGGTAGATACGCAGTATTTT. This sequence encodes CASSQDGTRRVDTQYF.

The CDR3 coding sequence is TGCGCCAGCAGCTTGCCTAGGGCCAACACCGGGGAGCTGTTTTTT. Protein sequence: CASSLPRANTGELFF. V gene TRBV5-1 combines with J gene TRBJ2-2; no firm D call. This CDR3 region has 15 residues. Germline V gene sequence: CDR1 SGHRS, CDR2 YFSETQ. With 1 base removed from V and 2 bases from J, the gap between germline ends came to 9 bases.

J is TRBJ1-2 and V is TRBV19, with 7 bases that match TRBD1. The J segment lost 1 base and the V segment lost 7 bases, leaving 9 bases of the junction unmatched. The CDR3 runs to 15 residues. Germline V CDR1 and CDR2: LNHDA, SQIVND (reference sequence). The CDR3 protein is CASIDRARLNYGYTF. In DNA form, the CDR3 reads TGTGCCAGTATCGACAGGGCTCGCCTTAACTATGGCTACACCTTC.

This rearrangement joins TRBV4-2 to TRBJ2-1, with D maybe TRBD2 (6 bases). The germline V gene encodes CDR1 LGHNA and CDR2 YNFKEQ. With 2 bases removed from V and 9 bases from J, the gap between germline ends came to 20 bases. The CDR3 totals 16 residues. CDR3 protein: CASSQFQSGDTGEQFF. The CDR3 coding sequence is TGTGCCAGCAGCCAATTTCAGTCGGGAGATACGGGTGAGCAGTTCTTC.

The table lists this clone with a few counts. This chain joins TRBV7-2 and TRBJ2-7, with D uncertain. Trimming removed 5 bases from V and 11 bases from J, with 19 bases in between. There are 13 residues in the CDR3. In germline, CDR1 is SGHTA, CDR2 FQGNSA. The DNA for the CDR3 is TGTGCCAGCAGCCGGTCAAGCCCTACGAGCAAGTACTTC. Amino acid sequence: CASSRSSPTSKYF.

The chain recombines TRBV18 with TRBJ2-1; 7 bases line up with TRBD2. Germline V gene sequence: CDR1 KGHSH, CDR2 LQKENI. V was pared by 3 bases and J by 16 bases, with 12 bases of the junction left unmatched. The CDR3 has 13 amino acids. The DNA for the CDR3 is TGTGCCAGCTCACCCGCTGGACTAGTGGTTTTCTTCTTC. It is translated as CASSPAGLVVFFF.

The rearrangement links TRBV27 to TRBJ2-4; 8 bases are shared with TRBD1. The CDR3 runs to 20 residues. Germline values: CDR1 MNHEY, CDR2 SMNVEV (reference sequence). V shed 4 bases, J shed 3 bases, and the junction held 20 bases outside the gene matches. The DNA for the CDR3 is TGTGCCAGCAGTTCCAGTCGGACAGGGTTTGTAAATTTAGGCAAAAACATTCAGTACTTC. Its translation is CASSSSRTGFVNLGKNIQYF.

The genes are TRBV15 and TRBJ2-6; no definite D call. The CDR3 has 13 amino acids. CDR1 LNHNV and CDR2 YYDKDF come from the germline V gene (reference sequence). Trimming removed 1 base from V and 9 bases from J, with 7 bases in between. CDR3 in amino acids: CATSRVPFNVLTF. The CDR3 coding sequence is TGTGCCACCAGCAGAGTACCCTTCAACGTCCTGACTTTC.

The CDR3 spells CASSLVVDTQYF. CDR3 DNA: TGTGCCAGCAGCTTGGTAGTAGATACGCAGTATTTT. The gene calls are TRBV5-5 and TRBJ2-3, with unresolved D. The V and J ends lost 0 bases and 5 bases respectively, with 4 bases between them. The CDR3 runs to 12 residues. Germline lookup yields CDR1 SGHKS and CDR2 YYEKEE (reference sequence).

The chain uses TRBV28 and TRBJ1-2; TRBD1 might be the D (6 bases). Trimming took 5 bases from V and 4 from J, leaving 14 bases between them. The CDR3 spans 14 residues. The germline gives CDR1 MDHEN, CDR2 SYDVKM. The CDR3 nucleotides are TGTGCCAGCAGTACCCCCTCAGGGGTCTATGGCTACACCTTC. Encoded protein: CASSTPSGVYGYTF.

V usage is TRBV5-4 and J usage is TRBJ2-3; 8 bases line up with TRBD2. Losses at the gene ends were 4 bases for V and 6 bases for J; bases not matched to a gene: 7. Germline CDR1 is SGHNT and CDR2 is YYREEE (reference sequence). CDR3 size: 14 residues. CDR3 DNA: TGTGCCAGCAGCCTGGGACTAGGGGAGGATACGCAGTATTTT. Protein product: CASSLGLGEDTQYF.

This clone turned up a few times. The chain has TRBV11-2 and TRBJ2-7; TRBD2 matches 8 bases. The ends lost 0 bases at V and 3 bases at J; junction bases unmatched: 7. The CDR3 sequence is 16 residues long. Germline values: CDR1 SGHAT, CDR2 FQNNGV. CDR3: CASSLDPAGGVYEQYF. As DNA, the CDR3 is TGTGCCAGCAGCTTAGATCCCGCGGGGGGAGTCTACGAGCAGTACTTC. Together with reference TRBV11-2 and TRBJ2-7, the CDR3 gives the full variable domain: EAGVAQSPRYKIIEKRQSVAFWCNPISGHATLYWYQQILGQGPKLLIQFQNNGVVDDSQLPKDRFSAERLKGVDSTLKIQPAKLEDSAVYLCASSLDPAGGVYEQYFGPGTRLTVT.

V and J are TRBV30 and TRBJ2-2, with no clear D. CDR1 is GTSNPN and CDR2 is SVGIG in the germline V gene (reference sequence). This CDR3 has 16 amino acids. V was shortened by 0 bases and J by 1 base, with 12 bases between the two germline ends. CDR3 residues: CAWSVLEARNTGELFF. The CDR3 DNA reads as TGTGCCTGGAGTGTTTTAGAGGCAAGGAACACCGGGGAGCTGTTTTTT.

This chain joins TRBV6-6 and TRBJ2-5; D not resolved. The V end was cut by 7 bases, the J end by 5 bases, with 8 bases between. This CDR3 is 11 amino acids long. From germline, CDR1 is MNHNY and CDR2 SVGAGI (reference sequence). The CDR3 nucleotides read TGTGCCAGCACTAGAAGGGAGACCCAGTACTTC. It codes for CASTRRETQYF.

CDR3 protein: CASSKTSGGETEAFF. CDR3 coding DNA: TGTGCCAGTAGTAAGACCTCAGGGGGGGAGACTGAAGCTTTCTTT. The rearrangement links TRBV19 to TRBJ1-1, with 7 positions matching TRBD1. The trim removed 4 bases at V and 5 bases at J, leaving 10 bases unmatched. The CDR3 sequence is 15 residues long. Germline lookup yields CDR1 LNHDA and CDR2 SQIVND (reference sequence).

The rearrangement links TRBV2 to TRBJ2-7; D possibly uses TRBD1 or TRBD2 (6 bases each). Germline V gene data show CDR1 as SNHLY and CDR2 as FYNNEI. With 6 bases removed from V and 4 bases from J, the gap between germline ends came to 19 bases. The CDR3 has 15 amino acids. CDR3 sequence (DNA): TGTGCCAGCAGGCGGGACACCTCGAGGCTTTACGAGCAGTACTTC. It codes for CASRRDTSRLYEQYF.

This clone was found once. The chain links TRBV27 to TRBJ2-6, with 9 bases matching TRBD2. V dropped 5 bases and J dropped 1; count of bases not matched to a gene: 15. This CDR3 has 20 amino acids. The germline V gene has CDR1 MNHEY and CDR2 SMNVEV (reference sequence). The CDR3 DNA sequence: TGTGCCAGCAGTCCGACATACCCTAGCGGGAAGACTTCTGGGGCCAACGTCCTGACTTTC. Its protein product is CASSPTYPSGKTSGANVLTF.

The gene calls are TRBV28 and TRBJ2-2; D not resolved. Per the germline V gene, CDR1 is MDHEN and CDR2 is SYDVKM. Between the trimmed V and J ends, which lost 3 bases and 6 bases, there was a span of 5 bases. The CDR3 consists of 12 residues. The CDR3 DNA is TGTGCCAGCAGTTTGACCCCCGGGGAGCTGTTTTTT. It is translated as CASSLTPGELFF.

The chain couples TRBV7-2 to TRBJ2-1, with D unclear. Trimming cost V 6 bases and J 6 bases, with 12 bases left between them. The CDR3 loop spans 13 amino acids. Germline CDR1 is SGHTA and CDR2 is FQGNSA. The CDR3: CASSPARLNEQFF. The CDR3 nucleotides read TGTGCCAGCAGTCCCGCCCGGCTCAATGAGCAGTTCTTC.

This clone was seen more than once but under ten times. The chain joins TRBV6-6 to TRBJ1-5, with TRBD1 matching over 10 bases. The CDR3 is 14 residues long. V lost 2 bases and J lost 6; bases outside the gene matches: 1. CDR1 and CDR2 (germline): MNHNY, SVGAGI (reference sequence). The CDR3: CASSYDRGRQPQHF. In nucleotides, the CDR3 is TGTGCCAGCAGTTACGACAGGGGGCGTCAGCCCCAGCATTTT.

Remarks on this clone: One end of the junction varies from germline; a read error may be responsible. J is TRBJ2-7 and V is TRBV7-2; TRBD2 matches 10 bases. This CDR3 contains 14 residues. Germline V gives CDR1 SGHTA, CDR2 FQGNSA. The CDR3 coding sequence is TGTGCCAGCAGCCAAACATCGACTAGCGGGCGTAAGGACTTC. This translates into CASSQTSTSGRKDF.

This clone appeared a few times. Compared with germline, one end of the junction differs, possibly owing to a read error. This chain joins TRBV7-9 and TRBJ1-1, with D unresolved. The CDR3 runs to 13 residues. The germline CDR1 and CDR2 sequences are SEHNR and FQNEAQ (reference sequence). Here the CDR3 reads CASSLADNTEAFF. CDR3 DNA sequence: TGTGCCAGCAGCCTAGCAGATAACACTGAAGCTTTCTTT.

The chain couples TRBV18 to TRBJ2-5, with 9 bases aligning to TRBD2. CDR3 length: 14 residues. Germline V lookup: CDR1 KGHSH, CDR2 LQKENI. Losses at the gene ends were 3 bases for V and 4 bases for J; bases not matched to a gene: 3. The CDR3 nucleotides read TGTGCCAGCTCACCGGAGACTAGCGGAGAGACCCAGTACTTC. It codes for CASSPETSGETQYF.

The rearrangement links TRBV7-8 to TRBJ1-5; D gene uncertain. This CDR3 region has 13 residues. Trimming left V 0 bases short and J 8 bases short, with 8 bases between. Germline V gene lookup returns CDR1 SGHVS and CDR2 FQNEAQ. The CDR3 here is CASSLAGIEPQHF. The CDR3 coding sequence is TGTGCCAGCAGCTTAGCAGGGATAGAGCCCCAGCATTTT.

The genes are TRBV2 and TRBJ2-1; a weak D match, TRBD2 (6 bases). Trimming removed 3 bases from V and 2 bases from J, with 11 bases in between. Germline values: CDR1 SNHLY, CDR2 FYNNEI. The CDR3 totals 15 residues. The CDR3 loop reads CASSETGVPYNEQFF. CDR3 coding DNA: TGTGCCAGCAGTGAGACGGGGGTTCCCTACAATGAGCAGTTCTTC.

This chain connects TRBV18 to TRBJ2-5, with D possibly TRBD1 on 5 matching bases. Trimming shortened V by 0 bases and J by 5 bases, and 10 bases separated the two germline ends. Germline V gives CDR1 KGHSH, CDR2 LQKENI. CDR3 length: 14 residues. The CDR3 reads CASSPPGWGETQYF. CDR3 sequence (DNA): TGTGCCAGCTCACCACCCGGGTGGGGCGAGACCCAGTACTTC.

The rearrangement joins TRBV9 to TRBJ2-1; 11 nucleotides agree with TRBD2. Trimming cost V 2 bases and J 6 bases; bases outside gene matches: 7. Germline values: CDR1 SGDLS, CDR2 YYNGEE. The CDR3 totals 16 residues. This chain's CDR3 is CASSVYSGRGSNEQFF. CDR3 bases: TGTGCCAGCAGCGTCTATAGCGGGAGGGGCTCCAATGAGCAGTTCTTC. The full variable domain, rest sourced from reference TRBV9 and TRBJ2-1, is DSGVTQTPKHLITATGQRVTLRCSPRSGDLSVYWYQQSLDQGLQFLIQYYNGEERAKGNILERFSAQQFPDLHSELNLSSLELGDSALYFCASSVYSGRGSNEQFFGPGTRLTVL.

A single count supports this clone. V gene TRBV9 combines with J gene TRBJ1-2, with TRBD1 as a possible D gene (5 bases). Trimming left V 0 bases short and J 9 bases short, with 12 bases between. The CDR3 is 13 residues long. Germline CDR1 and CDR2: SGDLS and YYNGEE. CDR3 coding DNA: TGTGCCAGCAGCGTAGGACAGAAGGATCGCTACACCTTC. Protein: CASSVGQKDRYTF.

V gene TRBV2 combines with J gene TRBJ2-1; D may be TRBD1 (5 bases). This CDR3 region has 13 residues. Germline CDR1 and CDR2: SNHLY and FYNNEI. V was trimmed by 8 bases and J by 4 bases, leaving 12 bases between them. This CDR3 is CASQPPGYNEQFF. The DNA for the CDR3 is TGTGCCAGCCAGCCTCCAGGGTACAATGAGCAGTTCTTC. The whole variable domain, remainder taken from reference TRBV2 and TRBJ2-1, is EPEVTQTPSHQVTQMGQEVILRCVPISNHLYFYWYRQILGQKVEFLVSFYNNEISEKSEIFDDQFSVERPDGSNFTLKIRSTKLEDSAMYFCASQPPGYNEQFFGPGTRLTVL.